This T cell receptor beta chain was sequenced for a study of T-cell memory formation after mild COVID-19 (dated by TCRdb to the early 2020s). Describing the broader study: TCR sequence clusters from the two donors were found to be largely donor specific. Two young, previously healthy adult volunteers made up the cohort, one male and one female. T-cell clones expanding and contracting after mild COVID-19 in two donors were tracked by longitudinal TCRalpha and TCRbeta repertoire sequencing. The study at large found these results: From day 15 to 85, contracting clones showed balanced CD4/CD8 phenotypes, whereas a second wave of clones that expanded from day 15 to 37 leaned towards CD4+. Contracting CD4+ clones were located mainly in the CM and EM memory subsets, whereas CD8+ clones were found to be enriched in EMRA. SARS-CoV-2 specificity was not confirmed for the second-wave clones peaking on day 37. Only a couple of mild cases were covered by the study, and larger cohorts that include severe cases with pre-infection samples were considered necessary. The detection of some responding clones in pre-infection memory suggests that pre-existing cross-reactive memory T cells joined the SARS-CoV-2 response.

PBMCs were isolated by Ficoll-Paque density gradient centrifugation. Of note for this clonotype: The antigen it binds to is not known. Base qualities are not at hand, and no much larger clone is one base apart.

The instrument was an Illumina NovaSeq 6000. Using 5'RACE with constant-segment primers, TCRalpha and TCRbeta cDNA libraries were constructed, with sample barcodes and unique molecular identifiers added in the process. RNA was extracted from every sample with Trizol reagent. Amplification of the libraries took two PCR steps, and the second step added a second sample barcode plus Illumina TruSeq adapters. Sequencing of the libraries was done on an Illumina NovaSeq, producing 2 x 150 bp paired-end reads. The authors processed their data as follows. Demultiplexing of reads and collapsing into UMI-guided consensus sequences were performed with migec v1.2.7. Using mixcr v2.1.11, UMI consensuses were aligned to TRA and TRB V and J templates and then assembled into clonotypes. A clonotype was counted as expanded or contracted only if both edgeR and NoisET called the change significant, with noise models trained on biological replicates. For edgeR calls, a false discovery rate-adjusted p below 0.01 and a log2 fold-change threshold of 1 were applied. As an exploratory analysis of dynamics, max-normalized trajectories of the 1000 most abundant clonotypes were examined by PCA with hierarchical clustering. Each responding clone was given a CD4 or CD8 phenotype based on the CD4+ and CD8+ repertoires, which had been sequenced separately. TCRdb reanalyzed the raw reads on its own, using fastp at Q25 for trimming and MiXCR for clone calling, and kept in-frame beta chains. Rows with a matching CDR3 protein are joined into one entry that keeps the most common DNA and genes. TCRdb assigned the V and J calls; the authors' analysis was not used. This sample holds about 200,000 distinct CDR3 sequences; just over 9.5% were observed only once. The ten largest make up 3.5% of the sample.

Ends trimmed: V by 0 bases, J by 1 base; bases unmatched to a gene: 8. Reading from cysteine to phenylalanine, the CDR3 counts 20 amino acids. The kept DNA is CDR3 alone, 60 bases in frame from the first base. According to the germline V gene, CDR1 reads SGHRS and CDR2 reads YFSETQ. Sequences were obtained from PBMCs or a T cell subset sorted from them (not recorded which). The sequence was collected from a man aged 18 to 30 who had mild COVID-19 (a few samples of this study predate the infection). The sample titles of this study are shuffled in the database, so cell type and time point are left out; the donor was told from shared clones. The chain couples TRBV5-1 to TRBJ2-4, and TRBD2 aligns with 15 junction nucleotides. The CDR3 loop reads CASSLGTSGGAPPAKNIQYF. The DNA is as follows: TGCGCCAGCAGCTTGGGGACTAGCGGGGGGGCCCCGCCGGCCAAAAACATTCAGTACTTC.